The 30 T cell receptor beta chains below come from one sample, sequenced in a study of blood T cell repertoires in COVID-19. The assay was immunoSEQ multiplex PCR, and TCRdb's table has in-frame clones only and misses some. The sample has roughly 54,000 clones, more than 85% seen once; the top ten hold roughly 3.6%. Sequencing input: peripheral blood. The receptors shown here come from a man aged 45-65 years with acute or convalescent COVID-19.

The chain recombines TRBV5-4 with TRBJ1-3; no firm D call. The V end lost 2 bases, the J end lost 4 bases, and 10 bases lay between the germline ends. CDR3 length: 14 amino acids. Germline V gene sequence: CDR1 SGHNT, CDR2 YYREEE (reference sequence). The CDR3 protein is CASSLAGSGNTIYF. CDR3 nucleotide sequence: TGTGCCAGCAGCTTAGCGGGTTCCGGAAACACCATATATTTT.

The V and J genes are TRBV24-1 and TRBJ2-1; TRBD2 aligns across 10 bases. The V gene end was trimmed by 5 bases and the J gene end by 7 bases; junction bases not matched to a gene: 7. The CDR3 extends over 15 amino acids. Germline V CDR1 and CDR2: KGHDR, SFDVKD. For the CDR3, the DNA is TGTGCCACCAGTGGGACTAGCGGAGAAAAAAATGAGCAGTTCTTC. Residues: CATSGTSGEKNEQFF.

The chain employs TRBV7-9 and TRBJ2-5; D not certain. V was pared by 3 bases and J by 1 base, with 6 bases between. The CDR3 length is 13 residues. Germline V gene lookup returns CDR1 SEHNR and CDR2 FQNEAQ (reference sequence). CDR3 residues: CASSFWPQETQYF. In DNA, the CDR3 is TGTGCCAGCAGCTTTTGGCCCCAAGAGACCCAGTACTTC. Based on the CDR3 plus reference TRBV7-9 and TRBJ2-5, the full variable domain is DTGVSQNPRHKITKRGQNVTFRCDPISEHNRLYWYRQTLGQGPEFLTYFQNEAQLEKSRLLSDRFSAERPKGSFSTLEIQRTEQGDSAMYLCASSFWPQETQYFGPGTRLLVL.

V gene TRBV10-2 combines with J gene TRBJ2-1, with a weak D call TRBD2 (6 bases). The CDR3 contains 14 residues. The germline V gene has CDR1 WSHSY and CDR2 SAAADI. V shed 6 bases and J shed 4 bases, with 13 bases lying between them. The CDR3 is CASRDSGLYNEQFF. In DNA, the CDR3 is TGCGCCAGCAGAGATAGCGGCTTATACAATGAGCAGTTCTTC.

The rearrangement uses TRBV6-6 and TRBJ2-1, with 7 bases identical to TRBD1. The CDR3 has 18 residues. V shed 5 bases, J shed 0 bases, and the junction held 13 bases outside the gene matches. The germline V gene has CDR1 MNHNY and CDR2 SVGAGI (reference sequence). For the CDR3, the DNA is TGTGCCAGCAGTCGACAGGGCACCTCACTGAGCTCCTACAATGAGCAGTTCTTC. Translating gives CASSRQGTSLSSYNEQFF.

The V and J genes are TRBV6-4 and TRBJ2-3, with 7 bases that match TRBD2. Germline V gives CDR1 MRHNA, CDR2 SNTAGT. V was pared by 8 bases and J by 3 bases, with 11 bases of the junction left unmatched. The CDR3 is made up of 15 amino acids. In DNA form, the CDR3 reads TGTGCCAGCCAAGCTAGCGGTAGCGGAACAGATACGCAGTATTTT. Amino acid sequence: CASQASGSGTDTQYF.

The rearrangement uses TRBV6-2 or TRBV6-3 and TRBJ1-2; D might be TRBD1 (6 bases). The CDR3 is made up of 17 amino acids. CDR1 and CDR2 from the germline V gene are MNHEY and SVGEGT. Trimming left V 0 bases short and J 4 bases short, with 18 bases between. Here the CDR3 reads CASSYSTQGRVIYGYTF. As DNA, the CDR3 is TGTGCCAGCAGTTACTCGACACAGGGAAGGGTAATCTATGGCTACACCTTC.

The chain uses TRBV2 and TRBJ1-1; TRBD1 matches at 7 bases. Trimming took 4 bases from V and 5 from J; bases not matched to a gene: 4. This CDR3 comprises 13 residues. Germline loops: CDR1 SNHLY, CDR2 FYNNEI. The CDR3 here is CASSGTGRTEAFF. The CDR3 nucleotides read TGTGCCAGCAGTGGGACAGGCAGGACTGAAGCTTTCTTT.

The genes are TRBV7-2 and TRBJ1-2; no reliable D call. Between the trimmed V and J ends, which lost 3 bases and 8 bases, there was a span of 13 bases. This CDR3 spans 13 amino acids. Germline V gene lookup returns CDR1 SGHTA and CDR2 FQGNSA. CDR3 nucleotide sequence: TGTGCCAGCAGCTTGAGAGCCTTCCCGGGCTACACCTTC. The encoded protein is CASSLRAFPGYTF.

This chain joins TRBV3-1 (or the pseudogene TRBV3-2) and TRBJ2-5; 11 nucleotides line up with TRBD2. Germline CDR1 LGHDT, CDR2 YNNKEL (reference sequence). V trimming: 2 bases; J trimming: 1 base; junction bases outside the gene matches: 6. The CDR3 contains 17 residues. CDR3 amino acids: CASSQQGLAGIQETQYF. DNA for the CDR3: TGTGCCAGCAGCCAACAAGGACTAGCGGGTATCCAAGAGACCCAGTACTTC.

DNA for the CDR3: TGTGCCAGTAGTATCACGGTCTCCTATAATTCACCCCTCCACTTT. Translated: CASSITVSYNSPLHF. The V gene is TRBV19, the J gene TRBJ1-6; the D is unclear. Trimming removed 3 bases at V and 0 bases at J, with 6 bases between. This CDR3 has 15 residues. Germline values: CDR1 LNHDA, CDR2 SQIVND (reference sequence). Complete variable domain (other parts from reference TRBV19 and TRBJ1-6): DGGITQSPKYLFRKEGQNVTLSCEQNLNHDAMYWYRQDPGQGLRLIYYSQIVNDFQKGDIAEGYSVSREKKESFPLTVTSAQKNPTAFYLCASSITVSYNSPLHFGNGTRLTVT.

V and J are TRBV3-1 (or the pseudogene TRBV3-2) and TRBJ2-7; weak D call: TRBD2 (5 bases). CDR3 length: 16 residues. The germline V and J ends were trimmed by 0 bases and 1 base, with 13 bases remaining between them. The germline gives CDR1 LGHDT, CDR2 YNNKEL (reference sequence). CDR3 in DNA: TGTGCCAGCAGCCAAGACTTTCCCAGAGGGTCCTACGAGCAGTACTTC. Protein: CASSQDFPRGSYEQYF.

The V and J genes are TRBV19 and TRBJ2-7; D gene uncertain. With 3 bases removed from V and 2 bases from J, the gap between germline ends came to 8 bases. Germline-derived CDR1 and CDR2 are LNHDA and SQIVND (reference sequence). The CDR3 is 13 amino acids. In DNA, the CDR3 is TGTGCCAGTAGTATGGCAGAAACCTACGAGCAGTACTTC. This translates into CASSMAETYEQYF.

The chain recombines TRBV5-1 with TRBJ1-5, with 10 bases fitting TRBD1. Germline loops: CDR1 SGHRS, CDR2 YFSETQ. The CDR3 covers 18 residues. V lost 1 base to trimming and J lost 2 bases; unmatched junction nucleotides: 9. The CDR3 sequence: CASSLMPSGTGGNQPQHF. DNA for the CDR3: TGCGCCAGCAGCTTGATGCCTTCCGGGACAGGGGGCAATCAGCCCCAGCATTTT.

This clone has just one count. The rearrangement joins TRBV10-2 to TRBJ2-7; TRBD2 aligns across 7 bases. Germline V gene data show CDR1 as WSHSY and CDR2 as SAAADI. The trim removed 3 bases at V and 13 bases at J, leaving 6 bases unmatched. The CDR3 has 11 residues. CDR3: CASSEGLEYYF. CDR3 nucleotide sequence: TGCGCCAGCAGTGAAGGACTAGAATACTACTTC.

This chain uses TRBV7-8 with TRBJ2-7, with TRBD2 matching 7 bases. Trimming cost V 2 bases and J 0 bases; bases outside gene matches: 1. Germline CDR1 and CDR2: SGHVS and FQNEAQ. The CDR3 covers 14 residues. CDR3 loop: CASSLLADSYEQYF. CDR3 DNA sequence: TGTGCCAGCAGCTTACTAGCGGACTCCTACGAGCAGTACTTC.

The rearrangement uses TRBV19 and TRBJ1-3; D gene unclear. CDR3 length: 15 residues. V lost 3 bases and J lost 4, with 13 bases in between. Germline CDR1 reads LNHDA; CDR2 reads SQIVND (reference sequence). The CDR3 nucleotides read TGTGCCAGTAGTATTGGAGGGAACAACGGAAACACCATATATTTT. Its protein is CASSIGGNNGNTIYF.

The chain has TRBV7-9 and TRBJ2-3; TRBD2 matches at 8 bases. Germline-derived CDR1 and CDR2 are SEHNR and FQNEAQ (reference sequence). The CDR3 loop spans 15 amino acids. Trimming removed 1 base from V and 4 bases from J; junction bases left unmatched: 4. CDR3 in DNA: TGTGCCAGCAGCTTAGTGGGACTAGTGGCAGATACGCAGTATTTT. Protein sequence: CASSLVGLVADTQYF.

This rearrangement joins TRBV6-1 to TRBJ2-3; 8 nucleotides match TRBD2. The CDR3 runs to 17 residues. Trimming took 3 bases from V and 5 from J; bases not matched to a gene: 13. Per the germline V gene, CDR1 is MNHNS and CDR2 is SASEGT. The CDR3 nucleotides read TGTGCCAGCAGTGATACGTGGGTAGCGGGGACGAAAGATACGCAGTATTTT. Protein sequence: CASSDTWVAGTKDTQYF.

The rearrangement joins TRBV6-5 to TRBJ1-1, with D possibly matching TRBD1 (6 bases). V was clipped by 2 bases and J by 10 bases, with 8 bases between them. The CDR3 is made up of 11 amino acids. Germline assignment: CDR1 MNHEY and CDR2 SVGAGI. Written as DNA, the CDR3 is TGTGCCAGCAGTTACGAACAGGGAGCTTTCTTT. It is translated as CASSYEQGAFF.

V gene TRBV7-2 combines with J gene TRBJ2-7; 7 bases fit TRBD2. This CDR3 has 17 amino acids. The trim removed 0 bases at V and 2 bases at J, leaving 10 bases unmatched. Germline assignment: CDR1 SGHTA and CDR2 FQGNSA. CDR3 sequence (DNA): TGTGCCAGCAGCTTAGCGCGAGGCGGGAGAGCCCCCTACGAGCAGTACTTC. Translating gives CASSLARGGRAPYEQYF.

V is TRBV2 and J is TRBJ2-3, with D hard to call. V was cut by 8 bases and J by 5 bases, with 8 bases left in between. The germline V gene encodes CDR1 SNHLY and CDR2 FYNNEI. The CDR3 length is 11 residues. CDR3 coding DNA: TGTGCCAGCGGCAATCGAGATACGCAGTATTTT. Encoded protein: CASGNRDTQYF.

This chain joins TRBV19 and TRBJ1-1; 7 nucleotides align to TRBD1. The CDR3 extends over 14 amino acids. The germline gives CDR1 LNHDA, CDR2 SQIVND (reference sequence). Trimming removed 0 bases from V and 7 bases from J; junction bases left unmatched: 5. The CDR3 loop is CASSIERGLSEAFF. The CDR3, as DNA: TGTGCCAGTAGTATAGAGAGGGGGCTGAGTGAAGCTTTCTTT.

The genes are TRBV11-3 and TRBJ2-2; D possibly corresponds to TRBD2 (5 bases). The CDR3 runs 15 residues. Germline values: CDR1 SGHNT, CDR2 YENEEA. Trimming removed 3 bases from V and 1 base from J, with 9 bases in between. The CDR3 loop reads CASSFGGLNTGELFF. CDR3 bases: TGTGCCAGCAGCTTCGGCGGACTGAACACCGGGGAGCTGTTTTTT.

J is TRBJ2-7 and V is TRBV10-2; D perhaps matches TRBD1 (5 bases). V was pared by 3 bases and J by 7 bases, with 10 bases between. The germline CDR1 and CDR2 sequences are WSHSY and SAAADI. CDR3 length equals 12 residues. CDR3 loop: CASSERGREQYF. CDR3 DNA: TGCGCCAGCAGTGAAAGGGGTAGGGAGCAGTACTTC.

The chain couples TRBV6-5 to TRBJ2-3; TRBD2 might be the D (5 bases). Trimming cost V 5 bases and J 8 bases, with 8 bases left between them. The CDR3 runs to 11 residues. Germline V CDR1 and CDR2: MNHEY, SVGAGI. CDR3 protein: CASSRGRTQYF. DNA for the CDR3: TGTGCCAGCAGTCGGGGTCGTACGCAGTATTTT.

CDR3 region: CASSGTSRTNTGELFF. As DNA, the CDR3 is TGTGCCAGCAGTGGGACTAGCAGAACGAACACCGGGGAGCTGTTTTTT. This chain uses TRBV6-1 with TRBJ2-2; 8 bases map to TRBD2. Germline values: CDR1 MNHNS, CDR2 SASEGT. Germline trimming cut 4 bases from V and 0 bases from J; bases unmatched to any gene: 4. The CDR3 covers 16 residues.

The chain combines TRBV9 with TRBJ1-4; D remains ambiguous. CDR1 and CDR2 from the germline V gene are SGDLS and YYNGEE. CDR3 length: 15 residues. V lost 1 base, J lost 5 bases, and 12 bases lay in between. CDR3 in amino acids: CASSVLPGQNEKLFF. The CDR3 coding sequence is TGTGCCAGCAGCGTACTCCCAGGTCAAAATGAAAAACTGTTTTTT.

In its sample, this clone was seen once. The chain has TRBV10-3 and TRBJ1-5; weak D call: TRBD1 (5 bases). The CDR3 has 14 residues. Trimming removed 4 bases from V and 4 bases from J, with 11 bases in between. Germline lookup yields CDR1 ENHRY and CDR2 SYGVKD. The CDR3 sequence is CAISGSGENQPQHF. The CDR3 DNA follows: TGTGCCATCAGTGGATCGGGGGAGAATCAGCCCCAGCATTTT.

V and J are TRBV30 and TRBJ2-5, with 14 bases identical to TRBD2. V gave up 1 base and J gave up 4 bases; unmatched junction bases: 5. The length of the CDR3 is 16 residues. Germline V CDR1 and CDR2: GTSNPN, SVGIG (reference sequence). CDR3 DNA sequence: TGTGCCTGGAGTGAGGGACTAGCGGGAGCAGGAGAGACCCAGTACTTC. Translation: CAWSEGLAGAGETQYF.